Presented here are 21 T cell receptor beta chains from one specimen sequenced in a study of T cell repertoires in cytomegalovirus infection. MiXCR was run by TCRdb on the reads, yielding one entry per CDR3 protein. The sample lists about 360,000 distinct CDR3 sequences, 15% to 20% seen once, with approximately 8% in the top ten. The sequenced material came from PBMCs. The source of these receptors is a human donor in good health (CMV status not recorded). Some clones in this sample may be carry-over from other donors' samples.

This clonotype occurred many times. The CDR3 here is CAIDRGNRGYGYTF. The CDR3 DNA is TGTGCTATAGACAGGGGGAATCGAGGCTATGGCTACACCTTC. The genes are TRBV28 and TRBJ1-2, with 9 bases lining up with TRBD1. The CDR3 length is 14 residues. The germline V gene has CDR1 MDHEN and CDR2 SYDVKM.

At least ten counts were recorded for this clonotype. The rearrangement joins TRBV7-2 to TRBJ2-7, with 8 bases aligning to TRBD2. Germline V gene data show CDR1 as SGHTA and CDR2 as FQGNSA. This CDR3 has 13 residues. The V segment lost 5 bases and the J segment 7 bases; nucleotides outside the gene matches: 7. The CDR3 DNA reads TGTGCCAGCAGCCAGAGGAGCGGGGGAGAGCAGTACTTC. Protein sequence: CASSQRSGGEQYF.

This clonotype has a handful of counts. V gene TRBV7-8 combines with J gene TRBJ1-1; 7 nucleotides line up with TRBD1. The V and J ends lost 5 bases and 1 base, in that order; junction bases with no gene match: 4. Germline V gives CDR1 SGHVS, CDR2 FQNEAQ. This CDR3 region has 14 residues. CDR3 amino acids: CASSRRGTNTEAFF. For the CDR3, the DNA is TGTGCCAGCAGCCGCAGGGGGACGAACACTGAAGCTTTCTTT.

The V gene is TRBV2, the J gene TRBJ1-5; a possible D gene is TRBD1 (5 bases). This CDR3 has 15 residues. Deletions cut 7 bases from V and 4 bases from J, with 17 bases between. Germline lookup yields CDR1 SNHLY and CDR2 FYNNEI. The CDR3 DNA follows: TGTGCCAGCACCTGGGATAGGACACCTAATCAGCCCCAGCATTTT. This translates into CASTWDRTPNQPQHF.

The CDR3 reads CAWLSLGPYGYTF. DNA of the CDR3: TGTGCCTGGTTGTCGTTGGGCCCCTATGGCTACACCTTC. V and J are TRBV30 and TRBJ1-2; no reliable D call. The CDR3 loop spans 13 amino acids. Trimming shortened V by 5 bases and J by 4 bases, and 14 bases separated the two germline ends. From germline, CDR1 is GTSNPN and CDR2 SVGIG (reference sequence).

The CDR3 DNA sequence: TGTGCCAGCAGAAACACGGGGGGTATCGGTGGCTACACCTTC. Translation: CASRNTGGIGGYTF. The V call is TRBV12-3 or TRBV12-4, the J call TRBJ1-2; D might be TRBD1 (5 bases). The CDR3 is made up of 14 amino acids. V shed 6 bases and J shed 7 bases, with 18 bases lying between them.

The J gene is TRBJ1-2, the V gene TRBV27; maybe TRBD1 (5 bases). The CDR3 runs to 14 residues. Germline V gene sequence: CDR1 MNHEY, CDR2 SMNVEV (reference sequence). Trimming left V 6 bases short and J 5 bases short, with 16 bases between. The CDR3 sequence: CASRSLGLTYGYTF. DNA of the CDR3: TGTGCCAGCAGGTCATTGGGACTGACTTATGGCTACACCTTC.

This clonotype was counted many times. V gene TRBV7-2 combines with J gene TRBJ2-3; D call uncertain. The CDR3 totals 13 residues. V shed 5 bases and J shed 4 bases, with 10 bases lying between them. Germline V CDR1 and CDR2: SGHTA, FQGNSA. CDR3 region: CASSPVASDTQYF. The CDR3 DNA reads TGTGCCAGCAGCCCGGTCGCCTCAGATACGCAGTATTTT. The whole variable domain, remainder taken from reference TRBV7-2 and TRBJ2-3, is GAGVSQSPSNKVTEKGKDVELRCDPISGHTALYWYRQSLGQGLEFLIYFQGNSAPDKSGLPSDRFSAERTGGSVSTLTIQRTQQEDSAVYLCASSPVASDTQYFGPGTRLTVL.

This clonotype was found many times. The chain is built from TRBV12-3 or TRBV12-4 and TRBJ2-5; tentatively, D is TRBD2 (7 bases). The length of the CDR3 is 14 residues. V was clipped by 3 bases and J by 4 bases, with 12 bases between them. CDR3 protein: CASSLRGGRETQYF. The CDR3 region has the DNA TGTGCCAGCAGTTTGAGGGGGGGGAGAGAGACCCAGTACTTC.

This clonotype has a single count. This chain links TRBV20-1 with TRBJ1-2; 8 bases are shared with TRBD1. Unmatched junction bases numbered 10, after V lost 6 bases and J lost 4 bases. This CDR3 contains 14 residues. CDR1 DFQATT and CDR2 SNEGSKA come from the germline V gene (reference sequence). CDR3 nucleotides: TGCAGTGCCTTACGACAGGGGATGATCTATGGCTACACCTTC. Translation: CSALRQGMIYGYTF.

This clonotype was counted at least ten times. The chain recombines TRBV7-2 with TRBJ2-3; D is ambiguous. CDR1 and CDR2 from the germline V gene are SGHTA and FQGNSA. The V end was cut by 1 base, the J end by 5 bases, with 7 bases between. CDR3 length: 13 amino acids. In nucleotides, the CDR3 is TGTGCCAGCAGCTTAGTTGGAATAGATACGCAGTATTTT. Its protein product is CASSLVGIDTQYF.

This clonotype was recorded many times. The rearrangement links TRBV6-5 to TRBJ1-5; 9 nucleotides line up with TRBD1. In germline, CDR1 is MNHEY, CDR2 SVGAGI. V trimming: 0 bases; J trimming: 16 bases; junction bases outside the gene matches: 7. The CDR3 is 13 amino acids. The CDR3 protein is CASSYSTGGFVHF. The DNA of the CDR3 is TGTGCCAGCAGTTACTCAACAGGGGGCTTCGTTCATTTT.

The V call is TRBV4-1, the J call TRBJ2-7, with 7 bases identical to TRBD1. V lost 6 bases and J lost 2; bases outside the gene matches: 10. This CDR3 has 15 amino acids. The germline CDR1 and CDR2 sequences are MGHRA and YSYEKL. The CDR3 nucleotides are TGCGCCAGCAGTTCCCCGGGACAGCTGACCTACGAGCAGTACTTC. Its translation: CASSSPGQLTYEQYF.

This clonotype has only a few counts. V is TRBV15 and J is TRBJ1-4, with 8 bases fitting TRBD1. The ends lost 1 base at V and 7 bases at J; junction bases unmatched: 5. The CDR3 sequence is 15 residues long. Germline V gene data show CDR1 as LNHNV and CDR2 as YYDKDF (reference sequence). CDR3 coding DNA: TGTGCCACCAGCAGAGCCAGGGGGCGGGTTGAAAAACTGTTTTTT. Its translation is CATSRARGRVEKLFF.

Regarding this clonotype: A read error may be the cause here, since a much bigger clone is one base away. The rearrangement links TRBV7-6 to TRBJ1-4; 7 positions agree with TRBD1. Germline assignment: CDR1 SGHVS and CDR2 FNYEAQ. The CDR3 runs 14 residues. CDR3 sequence reads: CASSLGQQNDKLFF. The DNA for the CDR3 is TGTGCCAGCAGCTTGGGACAGCAGAATGATAAACTGTTTTTT.

This chain links TRBV20-1 with TRBJ2-5; TRBD2 is a possible D gene (6 bases). This CDR3 is 14 amino acids long. V dropped 6 bases and J dropped 4 bases, with 18 bases sitting between them. CDR1 DFQATT and CDR2 SNEGSKA come from the germline V gene (reference sequence). The CDR3 region has the DNA TGCAGTGCGAACTCGGGCGGGGAACGAGAGACCCAGTACTTC. Its protein is CSANSGGERETQYF.

This clonotype was found a few times. This sequence joins TRBV5-1 and TRBJ1-5, with a tentative D call TRBD1 (5 bases). Trimming left V 4 bases short and J 2 bases short, with 16 bases between. Germline-derived CDR1 and CDR2 are SGHRS and YFSETQ. The CDR3 consists of 16 residues. CDR3 protein: CASSPRPQGGNQPQHF. The CDR3 DNA follows: TGCGCCAGCAGCCCACGCCCGCAGGGCGGCAATCAGCCCCAGCATTTT.

This sequence joins TRBV14 and TRBJ1-1, with TRBD1 matching 9 bases. This CDR3 is built from 16 residues. Germline values: CDR1 SGHDN, CDR2 FVKESK. Unmatched junction bases numbered 6, after V lost 4 bases and J lost 0 bases. DNA for the CDR3: TGTGCCAGCAGCCTACTAGGACAGGGGATGAACACTGAAGCTTTCTTT. Amino acid sequence: CASSLLGQGMNTEAFF.

This clonotype was detected only a few times. The CDR3 DNA sequence: TGTGCCAGTAGTATGGGCGTAGACATTCAGTACTTC. Its protein is CASSMGVDIQYF. V is TRBV19 and J is TRBJ2-4; D gene uncertain. Trimming removed 3 bases from V and 8 bases from J, with 8 bases in between. From germline, CDR1 is LNHDA and CDR2 SQIVND (reference sequence). The CDR3 has 12 residues.

This clonotype was picked up many times. The chain combines TRBV7-2 with TRBJ2-3; 8 bases fit TRBD1. Germline CDR1 reads SGHTA; CDR2 reads FQGNSA. The CDR3 sequence is 12 residues long. Trimming took 5 bases from V and 13 from J; bases not matched to a gene: 8. The CDR3 reads CASSMYGQGEYF. In DNA, the CDR3 is TGTGCCAGCAGCATGTACGGACAGGGAGAGTATTTT.

This clonotype was seen a handful of times. This rearrangement joins TRBV6-2 or TRBV6-3 to TRBJ1-1; D is perhaps TRBD1 (6 bases). This CDR3 is 12 amino acids long. Germline-derived CDR1 and CDR2 are MNHEY and SVGEGT. V lost 6 bases and J lost 4, with 9 bases in between. Here the CDR3 reads CASRGQSTEAFF. In DNA form, the CDR3 reads TGTGCCAGCAGGGGACAAAGCACTGAAGCTTTCTTT.